The 27 T cell receptor beta chains reported below all come from one sample, sequenced in a study of regulatory T cells in long-lasting Graves disease. The TCR beta library used iRepertoire HTBI primers with Arm-PCR amplification of CDR3. MiXCR was run by TCRdb on the multiplex PCR reads, yielding one entry per CDR3 protein. The table records roughly 450,000 distinct CDR3 sequences, around a quarter of them present only once. Time point here: persistent/refractory GD, antithyroid drugs over 5 years with positive TRAb. Isolated PBMC RNA provided the starting material for the TCR library. Material: peripheral blood mononuclear cells (PBMCs), obtained when the disease was refractory, from a patient treated with antithyroid drugs. These receptors were collected from a female donor with Graves disease.

The rearrangement joins TRBV20-1 to TRBJ1-1; no definite D call. The CDR3 totals 13 residues. Per germline, CDR1 DFQATT and CDR2 SNEGSKA (reference sequence). V dropped 2 bases and J dropped 7 bases, with 14 bases sitting between them. The CDR3 nucleotides are TGCAGTGCTAGACCCGGCGGCAAGGGTGAAGCTTTCTTT. Its translation: CSARPGGKGEAFF.

This clonotype was recorded many times. The chain couples TRBV7-2 to TRBJ2-5; 13 bases are a match to TRBD2. The J segment lost 5 bases and the V segment lost 2 bases, leaving 5 bases of the junction unmatched. Germline V gives CDR1 SGHTA, CDR2 FQGNSA. CDR3 length: 16 amino acids. CDR3 sequence reads: CASSLTSGRAGETQYF. In DNA form, the CDR3 reads TGTGCCAGCAGCTTAACTAGCGGGAGGGCCGGGGAGACCCAGTACTTC.

In this sample, this clonotype turned up a few times. The chain recombines TRBV6-1 with TRBJ2-5, with D perhaps TRBD2 (5 bases). There are 12 residues in the CDR3. Trimming left V 2 bases short and J 10 bases short, with 11 bases between. The V gene's germline CDR1 is MNHNS and CDR2 SASEGT. The CDR3 region is CASSEPPGDQYF. The CDR3 coding sequence is TGTGCCAGCAGTGAACCCCCCGGGGACCAGTACTTC.

This clonotype was recorded at least ten times. The CDR3 here is CASSGTGDNYGYTF. CDR3 DNA sequence: TGTGCCAGCAGCGGGACAGGAGATAACTATGGCTACACCTTC. The genes are TRBV25-1 and TRBJ1-2; the match to TRBD1 covers 8 bases. The ends lost 6 bases at V and 1 base at J; junction bases unmatched: 4. The CDR3 consists of 14 residues. The germline V gene has CDR1 MGHDK and CDR2 SYGVNS.

This clonotype showed up just a few times. V and J are TRBV28 and TRBJ2-7; D is perhaps TRBD1 (7 bases). Germline V gene sequence: CDR1 MDHEN, CDR2 SYDVKM. The CDR3 is 13 amino acids. The V end lost 8 bases, the J end lost 2 bases, and 13 bases lay between the germline ends. CDR3 in DNA: TGTGCCAGCCGGCAGGGGGGCGCCTACGAGCAGTACTTC. Protein product: CASRQGGAYEQYF.

This clonotype was found many times. The chain links TRBV5-1 to TRBJ1-2; maybe TRBD1 (5 bases). Trimming removed 2 bases at V and 6 bases at J, with 11 bases between. There are 13 residues in the CDR3. CDR1 is SGHRS, CDR2 YFSETQ, per germline. This chain's CDR3 is CASSFRDSDGYTF. The CDR3 nucleotides are TGCGCCAGCAGCTTTCGGGACTCTGATGGCTACACCTTC.

The chain carries TRBV5-1 and TRBJ1-1, with 7 bases that match TRBD1. The CDR3 contains 15 residues. The germline V gene encodes CDR1 SGHRS and CDR2 YFSETQ. V lost 4 bases to trimming and J lost 6 bases; unmatched junction nucleotides: 12. CDR3: CASSQKTGYGAEAFF. In DNA, the CDR3 is TGCGCCAGCAGCCAAAAGACAGGGTATGGGGCTGAAGCTTTCTTT.

This clonotype was observed at least ten times. The chain joins TRBV2 to TRBJ2-5; D could derive from TRBD1 or TRBD2 (5 bases each). This CDR3 region has 14 residues. V lost 2 bases and J lost 3, with 10 bases in between. Germline V gene sequence: CDR1 SNHLY, CDR2 FYNNEI. The CDR3 nucleotides read TGTGCCAGCAGTGAATTTGGGGGAAAAGAGACCCAGTACTTC. The encoded protein is CASSEFGGKETQYF.

This clonotype came up a few times. A much larger clonotype is one base distant, so this may be a read error. The V call is TRBV2, the J call TRBJ1-1; 7 bases map to TRBD1. There are 13 residues in the CDR3. CDR1 is SNHLY and CDR2 is FYNNEI in the germline V gene. Written as DNA, the CDR3 is TGTGCCAGCAGACAAGACAGGGACACTGGAGCTTTCTTT. Residues: CASRQDRDTGAFF.

Notes on this clonotype: This could be a read error, since a much larger clone is one nucleotide away. The rearrangement joins TRBV7-6 to TRBJ2-7; D might be TRBD1 (6 bases). Germline-derived CDR1 and CDR2 are SGHVS and FNYEAQ. CDR3 length: 13 amino acids. The CDR3 DNA sequence: TGTGCCAGCAGCACCGGGACACCCTACGAGCAGCACTTC. Translated, it gives CASSTGTPYEQHF.

The chain is built from TRBV13 and TRBJ2-5, with TRBD2 identical over 12 bases. With 2 bases clipped from V and 0 bases from J, the junction kept 7 bases outside the gene matches. Germline loops: CDR1 PRHDT, CDR2 FYEKMQ (reference sequence). The CDR3 is made up of 18 amino acids. CDR3 DNA: TGTGCCAGCAGCTTATCTAGCGGGAGGGCCCCTTACCAAGAGACCCAGTACTTC. Residues: CASSLSSGRAPYQETQYF. Filled out from reference TRBV13 and TRBJ2-5, the complete variable domain reads AAGVIQSPRHLIKEKRETATLKCYPIPRHDTVYWYQQGPGQDPQFLISFYEKMQSDKGSIPDRFSAQQFSDYHSELNMSSLELGDSALYFCASSLSSGRAPYQETQYFGPGTRLLVL.

The CDR3 nucleotides are TGTGCCACCAGCAGAGATTTGGCTAGCGGGACCCAAGAGACCCAGTACTTC. It specifies CATSRDLASGTQETQYF. The V gene is TRBV15, the J gene TRBJ2-5; the match to TRBD2 covers 9 bases. Germline V gene lookup returns CDR1 LNHNV and CDR2 YYDKDF (reference sequence). This CDR3 contains 17 residues. Trimming removed 0 bases from V and 1 base from J; junction bases left unmatched: 6.

This clonotype was detected a few times. The CDR3 sequence: CASSLRNAGAGKNIQYF. The CDR3 nucleotides are TGTGCCAGCAGCTTAAGGAACGCGGGAGCGGGCAAAAACATTCAGTACTTC. The chain recombines TRBV11-2 with TRBJ2-4, with 7 bases that match TRBD2. V was pared by 2 bases and J by 3 bases, with 10 bases of the junction left unmatched. This CDR3 is 17 amino acids long. Germline V lookup: CDR1 SGHAT, CDR2 FQNNGV.

This clonotype was picked up many times. V is TRBV5-1 and J is TRBJ1-1; D is unresolved. The germline V gene has CDR1 SGHRS and CDR2 YFSETQ. The V and J ends lost 4 bases and 4 bases respectively, with 14 bases between them. This CDR3 comprises 14 residues. The CDR3 protein is CASSPDPVGTEAFF. The CDR3 region has the DNA TGCGCCAGCAGCCCGGACCCGGTAGGCACTGAAGCTTTCTTT.

The rearrangement uses TRBV15 and TRBJ1-1; D is perhaps TRBD1 (5 bases). With 0 bases removed from V and 3 bases from J, the gap between germline ends came to 14 bases. The CDR3 is 16 residues long. Germline V gene data show CDR1 as LNHNV and CDR2 as YYDKDF (reference sequence). The CDR3 protein is CATSRDLAGLHTEAFF. In nucleotides, the CDR3 is TGTGCCACCAGCAGAGATCTGGCAGGGTTGCACACTGAAGCTTTCTTT.

In this sample, this clonotype turned up many times. The chain links TRBV12-3 or TRBV12-4 to TRBJ1-5, with D possibly TRBD1 on 5 matching bases. This CDR3 has 13 residues. Trimming took 2 bases from V and 6 from J, leaving 8 bases between them. The CDR3 spells CASSLTGAQPQHF. The CDR3 region has the DNA TGTGCCAGCAGTTTAACTGGGGCTCAGCCCCAGCATTTT.

V usage is TRBV20-1 and J usage is TRBJ2-5; the match to TRBD2 covers 9 bases. Germline V lookup: CDR1 DFQATT, CDR2 SNEGSKA (reference sequence). The CDR3 length is 12 residues. J was trimmed by 5 bases and V by 5 bases; bases with no gene match: 3. CDR3 in amino acids: CSAELAGETQYF. DNA for the CDR3: TGCAGTGCTGAACTAGCGGGCGAGACCCAGTACTTC.

This clonotype occurred many times. DNA for the CDR3: TGTGCCAGCAGATGGACTAGCGGGAGAGAGACCCAGTACTTC. It encodes CASRWTSGRETQYF. V usage is TRBV2 and J usage is TRBJ2-5, with 13 bases identical to TRBD2. Trimming removed 6 bases from V and 4 bases from J; junction bases left unmatched: 2. Germline CDR1 reads SNHLY; CDR2 reads FYNNEI. This CDR3 has 14 amino acids. Based on the CDR3 plus reference TRBV2 and TRBJ2-5, the full variable domain is EPEVTQTPSHQVTQMGQEVILRCVPISNHLYFYWYRQILGQKVEFLVSFYNNEISEKSEIFDDQFSVERPDGSNFTLKIRSTKLEDSAMYFCASRWTSGRETQYFGPGTRLLVL.

The chain employs TRBV5-6 and TRBJ2-7, with D possibly being TRBD2 (6 bases). Germline-derived CDR1 and CDR2 are SGHDT and YYEEEE. The V gene lost 2 bases and the J gene lost 3 bases, with 12 bases spanning the gap. The length of the CDR3 is 14 residues. In nucleotides, the CDR3 is TGTGCCAGCAGCTTTCCGGAGGGGAGCTACGAGCAGTACTTC. Encoded protein: CASSFPEGSYEQYF. Drawing the rest from reference TRBV5-6 and TRBJ2-7, the complete variable domain is DAGVTQSPTHLIKTRGQQVTLRCSPKSGHDTVSWYQQALGQGPQFIFQYYEEEERQRGNFPDRFSGHQFPNYSSELNVNALLLGDSALYLCASSFPEGSYEQYFGPGTRLTVT.

J is TRBJ1-5 and V is TRBV6-9, with a tentative D call TRBD1 (5 bases). Germline V lookup: CDR1 MNHGY, CDR2 SVAAGI. The CDR3 covers 15 residues. V lost 6 bases and J 6 bases, leaving 18 bases between the germline ends. DNA for the CDR3: TGTGCCAGCAGCTATGACAGATTGGAGGGTCAGCCCCAGCATTTT. Protein sequence: CASSYDRLEGQPQHF.

Ten or more counts support this clonotype. The chain has TRBV28 and TRBJ2-7; D unresolved. V lost 1 base to trimming and J lost 3 bases, with 10 bases between them. Germline V gene sequence: CDR1 MDHEN, CDR2 SYDVKM. The length of the CDR3 is 14 residues. CDR3: CASSLSRGYYEQYF. The CDR3 nucleotides are TGTGCCAGCAGTTTATCTAGAGGCTACTACGAGCAGTACTTC.

This clonotype turned up a few times. The V and J genes are TRBV11-2 and TRBJ2-5; a possible D gene is TRBD1 (6 bases). The J call may not be correct, given that the DNA end is closer to TRBJ2-1. The CDR3 contains 16 residues. The germline CDR1 and CDR2 sequences are SGHAT and FQNNGV. The CDR3 loop is CASSLDRIRSNNEQFF. CDR3 bases: TGTGCCAGCAGCCTTGACAGGATACGATCAAACAATGAGCAGTTCTTC.

The sample holds a few counts of this clonotype. This chain uses TRBV19 with TRBJ2-2, with 8 bases lining up with TRBD1. V dropped 1 base and J dropped 3; count of bases not matched to a gene: 1. This CDR3 contains 15 residues. CDR1 and CDR2 from the germline V gene are LNHDA and SQIVND (reference sequence). The CDR3 coding sequence is TGTGCCAGTAGTATAGTGGACAGGGACACCGGGGAGCTGTTTTTT. Its translation: CASSIVDRDTGELFF. Drawing the rest from reference TRBV19 and TRBJ2-2, the complete variable domain is DGGITQSPKYLFRKEGQNVTLSCEQNLNHDAMYWYRQDPGQGLRLIYYSQIVNDFQKGDIAEGYSVSREKKESFPLTVTSAQKNPTAFYLCASSIVDRDTGELFFGEGSRLTVL.

This clonotype was recorded a few times. The rearrangement joins TRBV20-1 to TRBJ2-5, with 14 bases matching TRBD2. V lost 5 bases to trimming and J lost 5 bases; unmatched junction nucleotides: 10. CDR1 is DFQATT, CDR2 SNEGSKA, per germline (reference sequence). CDR3 length equals 16 residues. The chain's CDR3 is CSAPLGLAGVEETQYF. CDR3 nucleotide sequence: TGCAGTGCTCCGTTGGGACTAGCGGGAGTCGAGGAGACCCAGTACTTC.

This clonotype was observed many times. V is TRBV12-3 or TRBV12-4 and J is TRBJ2-5; D not certain. The CDR3 consists of 12 residues. V lost 6 bases and J lost 4, with 9 bases in between. The CDR3 loop reads CASRMRGETQYF. The CDR3 nucleotides are TGTGCCAGCAGGATGCGAGGAGAGACCCAGTACTTC.

The V and J genes are TRBV28 and TRBJ1-1; no clear D. CDR3 length: 9 residues. The germline V gene encodes CDR1 MDHEN and CDR2 SYDVKM. Trimming took off 6 bases at V and 10 bases at J, with 6 bases between the two ends. CDR3: CASSPPAFF. The CDR3 nucleotides are TGTGCCAGCAGCCCGCCAGCTTTCTTT. Combining the CDR3 with reference TRBV28 and TRBJ1-1 gives the whole variable domain DVKVTQSSRYLVKRTGEKVFLECVQDMDHENMFWYRQDPGLGLRLIYFSYDVKMKEKGDIPEGYSVSREKKERFSLILESASTNQTSMYLCASSPPAFFGQGTRLTVV.

The chain joins TRBV6-1 to TRBJ1-5; 8 nucleotides agree with TRBD1. The CDR3 sequence is 14 residues long. V shed 6 bases, J shed 5 bases, and the junction held 6 bases outside the gene matches. Germline assignment: CDR1 MNHNS and CDR2 SASEGT. CDR3 loop: CASRGQGSDQPQHF. In DNA form, the CDR3 reads TGTGCCAGCAGAGGACAGGGAAGTGATCAGCCCCAGCATTTT.